The clone carrying this TCR beta chain has at least ten counts. Time point here: sample taken at primary tumor resection. Sequencing covered unsorted whole RNA taken from tumor, nontumor lung or frozen PBMC. These data belong to a study of spatial heterogeneity in lung cancer. J was trimmed by 2 bases and V by 1 base; bases with no gene match: 4. CDR3 length: 16 amino acids. TCRdb used MiXCR to reprocess the 5' RACE reads, holding one entry per CDR3 protein. The sample shows more than 75,000 distinct CDR3 sequences, roughly 12% of them seen only once. Sequencing was performed on PBMCs, taken at surgery. The chain couples TRBV23-1 to TRBJ2-1; 8 nucleotides line up with TRBD1. TRBV23-1 is annotated as an ORF whose role is uncertain. This TCR was recovered from a male donor with early-stage non-small cell lung cancer. As DNA, the CDR3 is TGCGCCAGCAGTCAATTGCCAGGGGGCACCTACAATGAGCAGTTCTTC. Translated: CASSQLPGGTYNEQFF.